A single sample is the source of the 17 T cell receptor beta chains below, sequenced in a study of metastatic and nonmetastatic thyroid tumors. TCRdb re-analyzed the PCR reads through MiXCR. The data show around 18,000 clones, about 30% seen once. Each patient came to thyroid surgery without any prior treatment (of any kind). Sequenced material: tumor tissue. These receptors all come from a female donor with papillary thyroid cancer or a benign thyroid nodule (not recorded which). Some clones in this sample may be carry-over from other donors' samples.

This clone is labeled medium-sized (0.01 to 0.1%). The chain joins TRBV19 to TRBJ1-6; D unresolved. V was shortened by 3 bases and J by 8 bases, with 11 bases between the two germline ends. The CDR3 covers 14 residues. The V gene's germline CDR1 is LNHDA and CDR2 SQIVND (reference sequence). This chain's CDR3 is CASSMGRFDSPLHF. The CDR3 DNA is TGTGCCAGTAGTATGGGCAGGTTTGATTCACCCCTCCACTTT. Together with reference TRBV19 and TRBJ1-6, the CDR3 gives the full variable domain: DGGITQSPKYLFRKEGQNVTLSCEQNLNHDAMYWYRQDPGQGLRLIYYSQIVNDFQKGDIAEGYSVSREKKESFPLTVTSAQKNPTAFYLCASSMGRFDSPLHFGNGTRLTVT.

The chain joins TRBV28 to TRBJ2-7; D gene ambiguous. This CDR3 is built from 16 residues. Germline loops: CDR1 MDHEN, CDR2 SYDVKM. Trimming cost V 1 base and J 0 bases, with 13 bases left between them. CDR3 amino acids: CASSLYHSPYSYEQYF. As DNA, the CDR3 is TGTGCCAGCAGTTTATACCACAGTCCTTACTCCTACGAGCAGTACTTC.

The chain carries TRBV6-2 or TRBV6-3 and TRBJ2-7; D is undetermined. This CDR3 region has 11 residues. V lost 4 bases and J 6 bases, leaving 7 bases between the germline ends. Germline lookup yields CDR1 MNHEY and CDR2 SVGEGT. Here the CDR3 DNA reads TGTGCCAGCAGTTTAAAGGGCGAGCAGTACTTC. This sequence encodes CASSLKGEQYF.

Of note for this clone: The germline gene is not matched at one end of the junction; a read error may be the cause. The rearrangement uses TRBV11-2 and TRBJ2-6, with 8 bases that match TRBD1. Germline CDR1 SGHAT, CDR2 FQNNGV. The CDR3 totals 19 residues. The CDR3 protein is CSSSLGTGTLSSGANVLTF. DNA of the CDR3: TGTTCCAGCAGCTTAGGGACAGGAACTCTAAGCTCTGGGGCCAACGTCCTGACTTTC.

This clone occurred many times. A much larger clone differs from this one at a single base, so this may be a read error. The chain uses TRBV14 and TRBJ2-1; no clear D. CDR1 and CDR2 from the germline V gene are SGHDN and FVKESK. Trimming took off 0 bases at V and 12 bases at J, with 15 bases between the two ends. The CDR3 loop spans 14 amino acids. The CDR3 sequence: CASSQDVWARGQFF. The CDR3 DNA follows: TGTGCCAGCAGCCAAGATGTGTGGGCGCGTGGGCAGTTCTTC.

This clone was seen more than once but under ten times. V is TRBV28 and J is TRBJ2-5, with a weak D call TRBD1 (6 bases). V was pared by 3 bases and J by 4 bases, with 9 bases between. CDR1 and CDR2 (germline): MDHEN, SYDVKM. The CDR3 loop spans 13 amino acids. This CDR3 reads CASSLDSPETQYF. The CDR3 DNA reads TGTGCCAGCAGTTTGGACAGCCCAGAGACCCAGTACTTC.

This clone appeared a few times. The gene calls are TRBV4-1 and TRBJ2-6; 9 positions agree with TRBD1. CDR1 and CDR2 from the germline V gene are MGHRA and YSYEKL. CDR3 length: 15 residues. The V gene end was trimmed by 1 base and the J gene end by 13 bases; junction bases not matched to a gene: 8. CDR3: CASSQAPGQGRVLTF. CDR3 nucleotides: TGCGCCAGCAGCCAAGCCCCGGGACAGGGTCGGGTCCTGACTTTC.

This clone was detected a few times. The J gene is TRBJ2-1, the V gene TRBV15; D may correspond to TRBD1 or TRBD2 (5 bases each). This CDR3 spans 13 amino acids. Germline V lookup: CDR1 LNHNV, CDR2 YYDKDF (reference sequence). The V gene lost 1 base and the J gene lost 9 bases, with 10 bases spanning the gap. Here the CDR3 DNA reads TGTGCCACCAGCAGAGGGGGGTACTCTGAGCAGTTCTTC. It specifies CATSRGGYSEQFF.

CDR3 residues: CASSSGGAQETQYF. As DNA, the CDR3 is TGCGCCAGCAGTTCCGGGGGGGCTCAAGAGACCCAGTACTTC. The chain has TRBV5-1 and TRBJ2-5, with 8 bases identical to TRBD2. Germline lookup yields CDR1 SGHRS and CDR2 YFSETQ. The V and J ends lost 5 bases and 2 bases, in that order; junction bases with no gene match: 5. The CDR3 runs to 14 residues.

V gene TRBV5-5 combines with J gene TRBJ2-7; 10 nucleotides align to TRBD2. CDR3 length: 14 amino acids. After removal of 6 bases from V and 2 bases from J, the junction contained 5 bases not matched to a gene. Germline CDR1 reads SGHKS; CDR2 reads YYEKEE (reference sequence). The chain's CDR3 is CASKVSGGAYEQYF. The CDR3 coding sequence is TGTGCCAGCAAAGTAAGCGGGGGGGCCTACGAGCAGTACTTC.

This clone has only a few counts. The chain is built from TRBV10-3 and TRBJ1-6; D unresolved. Germline V CDR1 and CDR2: ENHRY, SYGVKD. CDR3 length: 11 residues. V was cut by 3 bases and J by 6 bases, with 0 bases left in between. The CDR3 loop reads CAISDNSPLHF. CDR3 nucleotide sequence: TGTGCCATCAGTGATAATTCACCCCTCCACTTT.

This chain uses TRBV24-1 with TRBJ2-3; 7 bases align to TRBD1. Trimming removed 4 bases from V and 0 bases from J; junction bases left unmatched: 6. Germline V CDR1 and CDR2: KGHDR, SFDVKD. The CDR3 contains 16 residues. Written as DNA, the CDR3 is TGTGCCACCAGTGACCCGGGACAGAGGAGCACAGATACGCAGTATTTT. It specifies CATSDPGQRSTDTQYF.

This clone appeared a few times. The chain joins TRBV6-5 to TRBJ1-5, with 10 bases that match TRBD1. V trimming: 2 bases; J trimming: 0 bases; junction bases outside the gene matches: 4. The CDR3 totals 17 residues. Germline loops: CDR1 MNHEY, CDR2 SVGAGI. As DNA, the CDR3 is TGTGCCAGCAGTTACACCGGGACAGGGGATAGCAATCAGCCCCAGCATTTT. Translated, it gives CASSYTGTGDSNQPQHF.

This clone was seen a single time. CDR3 amino acids: CASSSGPAQPQHF. CDR3 in DNA: TGTGCCAGCAGCTCAGGGCCGGCTCAGCCCCAGCATTTT. The rearrangement uses TRBV11-2 and TRBJ1-5; TRBD1 is a possible D gene (5 bases). Per the germline V gene, CDR1 is SGHAT and CDR2 is FQNNGV. V lost 4 bases to trimming and J lost 6 bases, with 10 bases between them. The CDR3 extends over 13 amino acids.

The chain uses TRBV5-1 and TRBJ2-1; 8 bases align to TRBD2. This CDR3 contains 16 residues. The germline V gene encodes CDR1 SGHRS and CDR2 YFSETQ. Germline trimming cut 1 base from V and 6 bases from J; bases unmatched to any gene: 9. CDR3 in amino acids: CASSLQSSGRTNEQFF. In DNA, the CDR3 is TGCGCCAGCAGCTTGCAGTCAAGCGGGAGAACCAATGAGCAGTTCTTC.

V is TRBV6-6 and J is TRBJ1-2; D is possibly TRBD1 (6 bases). This CDR3 region has 16 residues. From germline, CDR1 is MNHNY and CDR2 SVGAGI (reference sequence). V lost 0 bases and J 3 bases, leaving 14 bases between the germline ends. The CDR3 region is CASSYSDAPGDYGYTF. For the CDR3, the DNA is TGTGCCAGCAGTTACTCCGACGCCCCAGGGGACTATGGCTACACCTTC.

This clone was detected many times. The V call is TRBV7-2, the J call TRBJ2-3, with no clear D. V was cut by 3 bases and J by 0 bases, with 7 bases left in between. CDR1 is SGHTA and CDR2 is FQGNSA in the germline V gene. CDR3 length: 14 residues. The CDR3 bases are TGTGCCAGCAGCTTCATGGTCAGCACAGATACGCAGTATTTT. This sequence encodes CASSFMVSTDTQYF.